This T cell receptor beta chain is drawn from a study of blood T cell repertoires in COVID-19. Background on the study: The analysed material was cDNA or gDNA that came from T cells, B-cell-depleted T cells, or PBMCs.

The CDR3 is 15 amino acids. From germline, CDR1 is MNHNS and CDR2 SASEGT. Deletions cut 2 bases from V and 4 bases from J, with 13 bases between. Per the study methods: Quantification of nucleated cells was approximated via reference gene primer amplification. Clones were read by immunoSEQ multiplex PCR, and TCRdb kept only the in-frame ones, dropping some. For V, J and clone size, that table is used; D and trimming come from the DNA. In the table there are 300,000 to 400,000 clones, approximately 86% of which are singletons. V usage is TRBV6-1 and J usage is TRBJ2-3, with D hard to call. The clonotype originates from a human donor in a cohort sampled during active COVID-19. What was sequenced was peripheral blood. The CDR3 DNA follows: TGTGCCAGCAGTGAACTGGTATCCGGGTCAGATACGCAGTATTTT. Its protein product is CASSELVSGSDTQYF.